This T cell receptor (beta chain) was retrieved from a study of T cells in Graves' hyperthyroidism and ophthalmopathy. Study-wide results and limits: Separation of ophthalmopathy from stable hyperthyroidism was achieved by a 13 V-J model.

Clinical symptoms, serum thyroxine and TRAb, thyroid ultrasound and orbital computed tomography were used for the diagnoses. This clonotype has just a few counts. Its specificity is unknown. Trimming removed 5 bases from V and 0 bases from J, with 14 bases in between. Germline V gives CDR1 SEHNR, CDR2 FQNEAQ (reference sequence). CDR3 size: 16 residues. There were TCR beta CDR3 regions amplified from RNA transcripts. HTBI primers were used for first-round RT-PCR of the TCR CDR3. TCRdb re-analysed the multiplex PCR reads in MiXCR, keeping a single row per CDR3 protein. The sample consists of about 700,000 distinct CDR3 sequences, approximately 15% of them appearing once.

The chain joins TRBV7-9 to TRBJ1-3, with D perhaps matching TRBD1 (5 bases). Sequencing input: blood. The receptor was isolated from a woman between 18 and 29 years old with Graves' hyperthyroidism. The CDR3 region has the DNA TGTGCCAGCAGCACTCGGGACTCCCGCTCTGGAAACACCATATATTTT. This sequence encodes CASSTRDSRSGNTIYF.